This TCR beta chain was recorded in a study of shared T cell receptors in the human thymus. Clones were read by immunoSEQ multiplex PCR, and TCRdb kept only the in-frame ones, dropping some. The sample yields about 710,000 clones, 87% seen once. These data are also associated with another study on human thymus T cells.

The sequenced sample was thymocytes. This TCR derives from a boy in the first two years of life with a congenital heart defect.

The CDR3 bases are TGTGCCAGCAGCCGGACTAGCGGGAGGGACCTGATCGCAGATACGCAGTATTTT. This encodes CASSRTSGRDLIADTQYF. This chain uses TRBV11-2 with TRBJ2-3; 15 nucleotides align to TRBD2. The CDR3 extends over 18 amino acids. V was clipped by 5 bases and J by 4 bases; unmatched bases: 10. The germline gives CDR1 SGHAT, CDR2 FQNNGV. Full variable domain (missing parts from reference TRBV11-2 and TRBJ2-3): EAGVAQSPRYKIIEKRQSVAFWCNPISGHATLYWYQQILGQGPKLLIQFQNNGVVDDSQLPKDRFSAERLKGVDSTLKIQPAKLEDSAVYLCASSRTSGRDLIADTQYFGPGTRLTVL.